This TCR beta chain emerged from a study of T cell repertoires in cytomegalovirus infection. Study background: From public TCR beta signatures came an indication of both CMV infection and matching HLA type.

TCRdb analysed the reads with MiXCR anew, one entry per CDR3 protein. The sample records 300,000 or so distinct CDR3 sequences, roughly a quarter being singletons. Germline loops: CDR1 SNHLY, CDR2 FYNNEI. Trimming cost V 10 bases and J 3 bases, with 18 bases left between them. There are 14 residues in the CDR3. Sequencing was performed on PBMCs. The rearrangement joins TRBV2 to TRBJ1-2; D might be TRBD1 (5 bases). This TCR was sampled from a human donor in good health (CMV status not recorded). Some clones in this sample may be carry-over from other donors' samples. CDR3 in DNA: TGTGCCAACCCTGATTCCCCAGGGTACTATGGCTACACCTTC. This codes for CANPDSPGYYGYTF.